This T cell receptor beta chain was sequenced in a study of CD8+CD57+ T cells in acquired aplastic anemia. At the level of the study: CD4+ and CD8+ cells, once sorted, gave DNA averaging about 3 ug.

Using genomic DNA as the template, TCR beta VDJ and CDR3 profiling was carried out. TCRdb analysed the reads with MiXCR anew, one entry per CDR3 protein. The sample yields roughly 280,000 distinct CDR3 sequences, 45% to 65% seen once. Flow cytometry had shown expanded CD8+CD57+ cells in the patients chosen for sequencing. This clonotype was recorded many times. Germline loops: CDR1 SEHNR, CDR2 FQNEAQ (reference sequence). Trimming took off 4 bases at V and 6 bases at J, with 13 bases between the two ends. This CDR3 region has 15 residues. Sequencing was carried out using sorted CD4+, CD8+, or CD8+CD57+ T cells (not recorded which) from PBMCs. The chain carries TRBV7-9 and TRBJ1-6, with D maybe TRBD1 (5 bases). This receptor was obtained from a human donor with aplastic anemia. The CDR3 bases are TGTGCCAGCAGCTCCTCGGGGGGAGGTAATTCACCCCTCCACTTT. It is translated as CASSSSGGGNSPLHF.